Below are 18 T cell receptor beta chains sequenced from a single sample in a study of cytomegalovirus exposure and HLA in healthy donors. The data were produced by immunoSEQ multiplex PCR, yet TCRdb's version contains in-frame clones alone and is incomplete. The sample has roughly 150,000 clones; 75% to 90% are singletons. The sample consisted of PBMCs. Receptors were obtained from a woman aged 18-30 years in good health and CMV-seronegative.

The rearrangement links TRBV5-4 to TRBJ1-1, with D tentatively TRBD1 (6 bases). The V end was cut by 6 bases, the J end by 4 bases, with 19 bases between. CDR1 SGHNT and CDR2 YYREEE come from the germline V gene (reference sequence). This CDR3 spans 15 amino acids. CDR3 residues: CASTNHLDRPTEAFF. In nucleotides, the CDR3 is TGTGCCAGCACTAACCACCTTGACAGGCCCACTGAAGCTTTCTTT. The complete variable domain, with remaining parts taken from reference TRBV5-4 and TRBJ1-1, reads ETGVTQSPTHLIKTRGQQVTLRCSSQSGHNTVSWYQQALGQGPQFIFQYYREEENGRGNFPPRFSGLQFPNYSSELNVNALELDDSALYLCASTNHLDRPTEAFFGQGTRLTVV.

V usage is TRBV4-1 and J usage is TRBJ1-4; D call uncertain. The CDR3 has 13 amino acids. The V gene's germline CDR1 is MGHRA and CDR2 YSYEKL. V lost 7 bases, J lost 4 bases, and 10 bases lay in between. The CDR3 sequence is CASKSVNNEKLFF. The CDR3 nucleotides are TGCGCCAGCAAATCAGTGAATAATGAAAAACTGTTTTTT.

A few counts support this clone. This chain uses TRBV18 with TRBJ2-5; possibly TRBD1 for D (6 bases). Germline values: CDR1 KGHSH, CDR2 LQKENI. The ends were cut back, 3 bases at V and 1 base at J, with 9 bases in the middle. This CDR3 spans 14 amino acids. The CDR3 DNA is TGTGCCAGCTCACCCCAGACAGGCCAAGAGACCCAGTACTTC. Protein product: CASSPQTGQETQYF.

The V gene is TRBV30, the J gene TRBJ2-1; 14 nucleotides align to TRBD2. Germline V gene lookup returns CDR1 GTSNPN and CDR2 SVGIG (reference sequence). The CDR3 loop spans 17 amino acids. The J segment lost 6 bases and the V segment lost 2 bases, leaving 9 bases of the junction unmatched. CDR3 sequence (DNA): TGTGCCTGGAGTAGCGGACTAGCGGGGGGTCTTGGCAATGAGCAGTTCTTC. Protein: CAWSSGLAGGLGNEQFF. Full variable domain (outside the CDR3, taken from reference TRBV30 and TRBJ2-1): SQTIHQWPATLVQPVGSPLSLECTVEGTSNPNLYWYRQAAGRGLQLLFYSVGIGQISSEVPQNLSASRPQDRQFILSSKKLLLSDSGFYLCAWSSGLAGGLGNEQFFGPGTRLTVL.

In DNA form, the CDR3 reads TGTGCCAGTAGTATATCTGACAGGAACTATGGCTACACCTTC. Translation: CASSISDRNYGYTF. The chain couples TRBV19 to TRBJ1-2; possibly TRBD1 for D (6 bases). The CDR3 consists of 14 residues. Germline V gene lookup returns CDR1 LNHDA and CDR2 SQIVND (reference sequence). V was shortened by 2 bases and J by 2 bases, with 9 bases between the two germline ends.

V gene TRBV5-4 combines with J gene TRBJ2-2, with 9 positions matching TRBD2. The CDR3 is 16 residues long. V was clipped by 3 bases and J by 3 bases; unmatched bases: 6. Germline-derived CDR1 and CDR2 are SGHNT and YYREEE (reference sequence). The CDR3 reads CASSSPTSGYTGELFF. The CDR3 DNA sequence: TGTGCCAGCAGCTCGCCGACTAGCGGCTACACCGGGGAGCTGTTTTTT. The complete variable domain, with remaining parts taken from reference TRBV5-4 and TRBJ2-2, reads ETGVTQSPTHLIKTRGQQVTLRCSSQSGHNTVSWYQQALGQGPQFIFQYYREEENGRGNFPPRFSGLQFPNYSSELNVNALELDDSALYLCASSSPTSGYTGELFFGEGSRLTVL.

The CDR3 DNA follows: TGTGCCAGCGGTGATTCTAGCGGGAGAGGTGAGCAGTTCTTC. Translation gives CASGDSSGRGEQFF. The chain carries TRBV19 and TRBJ2-1, with 10 bases matching TRBD2. V shed 9 bases, J shed 9 bases, and the junction held 11 bases outside the gene matches. The germline gives CDR1 LNHDA, CDR2 SQIVND (reference sequence). CDR3 length equals 14 residues.

The V call is TRBV6-5, the J call TRBJ2-5; possibly TRBD2 for D (5 bases). CDR3 length equals 14 residues. In germline, CDR1 is MNHEY, CDR2 SVGAGI. The V end lost 0 bases, the J end lost 4 bases, and 9 bases lay between the germline ends. This CDR3 reads CASSYSTRGETQYF. The DNA of the CDR3 is TGTGCCAGCAGTTACTCGACACGGGGAGAGACCCAGTACTTC.

To note about this clone: Sequence at one end of the junction differs from germline and may be a read error. This chain joins TRBV6-6 and TRBJ1-1; TRBD1 might be the D (6 bases). Per the germline V gene, CDR1 is MNHNY and CDR2 is SVGAGI (reference sequence). CDR3 length equals 16 residues. The CDR3 loop is CASSNARGAGVHTLHF. CDR3 nucleotide sequence: TGTGCCAGCAGTAACGCCCGGGGGGCAGGGGTACACACCCTACACTTT.

This sequence joins TRBV6-5 and TRBJ2-1; 9 positions agree with TRBD1. The V gene end was trimmed by 3 bases and the J gene end by 7 bases; junction bases not matched to a gene: 7. Per germline, CDR1 MNHEY and CDR2 SVGAGI. The CDR3 totals 15 residues. This chain's CDR3 is CASSYRDRVSNEQFF. CDR3 coding DNA: TGTGCCAGCAGTTATAGGGACAGGGTTAGTAATGAGCAGTTCTTC.

V usage is TRBV12-5 and J usage is TRBJ1-1, with D maybe TRBD1 (6 bases). The CDR3 runs 13 residues. Germline assignment: CDR1 LGHNT and CDR2 FRNRAP. V was shortened by 0 bases and J by 4 bases, with 6 bases between the two germline ends. The CDR3 is CASGLVRGTEAFF. For the CDR3, the DNA is TGTGCTAGTGGTTTGGTCAGGGGCACTGAAGCTTTCTTT.

V is TRBV27 and J is TRBJ2-2; D is unclear. The CDR3 length is 15 residues. V lost 4 bases to trimming and J lost 0 bases, with 9 bases between them. Per the germline V gene, CDR1 is MNHEY and CDR2 is SMNVEV (reference sequence). The CDR3 region has the DNA TGTGCCAGCAGTTCCCCGACTGCGAACACCGGGGAGCTGTTTTTT. Protein sequence: CASSSPTANTGELFF.

This rearrangement joins TRBV6-5 to TRBJ1-2, with a weak D call TRBD1 (5 bases). The ends were cut back, 8 bases at V and 0 bases at J, with 13 bases in the middle. Per the germline V gene, CDR1 is MNHEY and CDR2 is SVGAGI. This CDR3 spans 14 amino acids. The CDR3 region has the DNA TGTGCCAGCGGCAGGGATACAGCTAACTATGGCTACACCTTC. Translated, it gives CASGRDTANYGYTF.

In this sample, this clone turned up a few times. The chain links TRBV7-9 to TRBJ2-3, with 9 bases fitting TRBD1. The CDR3 is 16 amino acids. Per germline, CDR1 SEHNR and CDR2 FQNEAQ (reference sequence). The junction had 7 bases not matched to a gene; V was cut back by 3 bases and J by 3 bases. Written as DNA, the CDR3 is TGTGCCAGCAGCTTTCCAGACAGGGGGTCGACAGATACGCAGTATTTT. Translating it yields CASSFPDRGSTDTQYF.

There are a few counts of this clone. Additional DNA sequences in this sample encode the identical CDR3. The chain has TRBV6-5 and TRBJ2-5; D is perhaps TRBD1 (5 bases). V was trimmed by 0 bases and J by 4 bases, leaving 9 bases between them. Germline V gene data show CDR1 as MNHEY and CDR2 as SVGAGI. CDR3 length equals 14 residues. The DNA for the CDR3 is TGTGCCAGCAGTTACTCTCGCCAGGGAGAGACCCAGTACTTC. This translates into CASSYSRQGETQYF.

The rearrangement uses TRBV7-8 and TRBJ2-3; 10 nucleotides match TRBD2. V lost 5 bases, J lost 3 bases, and 5 bases stayed unmatched. CDR1 is SGHVS, CDR2 FQNEAQ, per germline. The CDR3 is 15 amino acids. This CDR3 reads CASSPGLAKTDTQYF. CDR3 in DNA: TGTGCCAGCAGCCCGGGACTAGCGAAGACAGATACGCAGTATTTT.

This clone was seen just once. The V gene is TRBV27, the J gene TRBJ2-3, with 10 bases lining up with TRBD1. J gave up 7 bases and V 5 bases, and 21 bases lay outside the gene matches. The CDR3 sequence is 19 residues long. Germline V gene sequence: CDR1 MNHEY, CDR2 SMNVEV (reference sequence). CDR3 bases: TGTGCCAGCAGTCGACAGGGGACAGGGGATTATACGGTCGGACATACGCAGTATTTT. Residues: CASSRQGTGDYTVGHTQYF.

This clone occurred a few times. CDR3 in amino acids: CASSSDRVGYEQYF. Written as DNA, the CDR3 is TGTGCCAGCAGCTCGGACAGGGTTGGGTACGAGCAGTACTTC. V and J are TRBV7-9 and TRBJ2-7; 8 nucleotides match TRBD1. V lost 4 bases to trimming and J lost 4 bases; unmatched junction nucleotides: 6. The CDR3 extends over 14 amino acids. Looked up from germline, CDR1 is SEHNR and CDR2 is FQNEAQ (reference sequence).